Given below is one T cell receptor beta chain in context. The data derive from a study of T-cell reconstitution after alpha-beta-depleted transplantation in children. Preparation of the TCRbeta library involved a method that used unique molecular identifiers. TCRdb reprocessed the PCR reads via MiXCR and lists one record per CDR3 protein. The table lists about 580,000 distinct CDR3 sequences, 23% of them singletons, with 12% to 15% in the top ten. The sample in question was PBMCs, mostly from graft donor cells, obtained 360 days after TCRalphabeta/CD19-depleted stem cell transplant. This receptor was identified in a boy under two years old who had a stem cell transplant for acute myeloid leukemia, so the T cells may come from the graft donor.

CDR3 coding DNA: TGTGCCTGGAGTAGAGGGGCCTCCTACGAGCAGTACTTC. It encodes CAWSRGASYEQYF. The rearrangement uses TRBV30 and TRBJ2-7; the D gene could be TRBD1 or TRBD2 (5 bases each). Trimming cost V 2 bases and J 0 bases, with 8 bases left between them. The CDR3 has 13 amino acids. Germline V gives CDR1 GTSNPN, CDR2 SVGIG (reference sequence).